This T cell receptor beta chain was captured in a study of human T cells and chemical hapten exposure. Study at large: Women made up most patients, who had alopecia areata, totalis or universalis.

Authors' methods: Individual samples carried between roughly 23,224 and 700,000 TCRs, with some 100,000 as the median. Each CDR3 protein gets one entry after TCRdb re-called the RACE reads with MiXCR. TCRdb, rather than the study authors, made the V and J calls. This table has roughly 50,000 distinct CDR3 sequences, 11% appearing once. Time point defined: patch test 1, 2 weeks after DPC sensitization. The treatment here: therapeutic diphenylcyclopropenone sensitization with weekly scalp DPC. Unfractionated whole blood yielded the extracted total RNA. In its sample, this clonotype was seen many times. The ends were cut back, 5 bases at V and 8 bases at J, with 20 bases in the middle. The CDR3 totals 15 residues. Germline V gene sequence: CDR1 SGHTA, CDR2 FQGTGA.

The clonotype comes from a woman between 40 and 55 years old with alopecia areata. Some clones in this sample may be carry-over from other donors' samples. Sequenced material: whole blood, taken in connection with sensitization to the hapten diphenylcyclopropenone (DPC). The chain links TRBV7-3 to TRBJ2-3; weak D call: TRBD2 (7 bases). CDR3 nucleotides: TGTGCCAGCAGCCCCCAGGCGGGAGAACAGGGTACGCAGTATTTT. Translation gives CASSPQAGEQGTQYF.